This TCR beta chain is drawn from a study of metastatic and nonmetastatic thyroid tumors. No patient had received any treatment before thyroid surgery. This clone was seen at least ten times. V dropped 4 bases and J dropped 8; count of bases not matched to a gene: 15. The length of the CDR3 is 16 residues. Germline lookup yields CDR1 LNHDA and CDR2 SQIVND (reference sequence). Via MiXCR, TCRdb re-called the PCR reads. The sample records around 35,000 clones, about a sixth being singletons. This TCR was sampled from a female donor with papillary thyroid cancer or a benign thyroid nodule (not recorded which). Some clones in this sample may be carry-over from other donors' samples. Sequencing input: blood. This chain connects TRBV19 to TRBJ1-2; 8 bases fit TRBD1. This CDR3 reads CASSTLYKPGQEGYTF. In DNA form, the CDR3 reads TGTGCCAGTAGTACCCTGTATAAACCGGGACAGGAAGGCTACACCTTC.